The text below deals with one T cell receptor beta chain. Its antigen specificity is not known. Germline is not matched at one junction end, which may reflect a read error. A modified ARM-PCR protocol with multiple V-beta primers and a C-beta primer was used to build TCRB libraries from RNA via three nested multiplex PCR rounds. ProtoScript II Reverse Transcriptase and a C-beta primer were used to synthesize TCRB-specific cDNA from around 0.48 ug total RNA. The description of the TCRB libraries did not mention any unique molecular identifiers. In the third PCR, barcodes and adapters were added over roughly 23 cycles with Deep VentR (exo-) polymerase, after which 250-500 bp bands were gel purified. TCRB libraries were sequenced on an Illumina HiSeq 2500 with 250 bp paired-end reads. As for the authors' bioinformatics: Trimmomatic was used to clean reads, FLASH to merge reads, MiGEC to assign V, D and J segments, and VDJtools to perform the analysis. The Shannon-Wiener diversity index, calculated using VDJtools, was used to quantify repertoire diversity. The public reads were reprocessed in TCRdb via fastp at Q25 and MiXCR, keeping in-frame beta chains. CDR3 protein duplicates are merged, each entry listing the most common genes and DNA. The V and J calls shown here were made by TCRdb, not taken from the authors' results. The sample includes tens of thousands of distinct CDR3 sequences, with 61% observed a single time. Around 34% of the sample is in the top ten clones.

CDR1 and CDR2 (MNHNS, SASEGT) derive from the germline V gene. The CDR3 runs 16 amino acids, cysteine and phenylalanine included. Only the CDR3 DNA is retained, 48 bases long and in frame from the first base. For each of the approximately ten tumor samples, the AllPrep DNA/RNA mini kit was used to purify genomic DNA and total RNA simultaneously. Every RNA sample had an RNA integrity number above 6.5 and an OD 260/280 ratio above 1.9. This entry comes from a study of tumor-infiltrating lymphocytes in glioblastoma multiforme (dated by TCRdb to the late 2010s). Regarding the study in general: Whether intratumoral genomic heterogeneity fosters TIL diversity was tested through joint investigation of somatic mutations, TIL diversity and immune response activity. Overall study results and their limits: RNA-based TCR sequencing may distort clone frequencies because T cells carry unequal numbers of TCR transcripts. Generalizability is limited because the TCR and somatic mutation analysis included only one glioblastoma patient. The authors noted that sorting T cells into functional subsets, which was not done in the study, would be a future improvement.

The chain employs TRBV6-1 and TRBJ2-2; the D region may be TRBD1 or TRBD2, each matching 5 bases equally. This sequence originates from a male donor with glioblastoma. Sequenced material: brain tumor tissue. In nucleotide form, the sequence is TGTGTCAGCAGTATTTGGGGGACGTCGAACACCGGGGAGCTTTTTTTT. This yields the protein CVSSIWGTSNTGELFF.